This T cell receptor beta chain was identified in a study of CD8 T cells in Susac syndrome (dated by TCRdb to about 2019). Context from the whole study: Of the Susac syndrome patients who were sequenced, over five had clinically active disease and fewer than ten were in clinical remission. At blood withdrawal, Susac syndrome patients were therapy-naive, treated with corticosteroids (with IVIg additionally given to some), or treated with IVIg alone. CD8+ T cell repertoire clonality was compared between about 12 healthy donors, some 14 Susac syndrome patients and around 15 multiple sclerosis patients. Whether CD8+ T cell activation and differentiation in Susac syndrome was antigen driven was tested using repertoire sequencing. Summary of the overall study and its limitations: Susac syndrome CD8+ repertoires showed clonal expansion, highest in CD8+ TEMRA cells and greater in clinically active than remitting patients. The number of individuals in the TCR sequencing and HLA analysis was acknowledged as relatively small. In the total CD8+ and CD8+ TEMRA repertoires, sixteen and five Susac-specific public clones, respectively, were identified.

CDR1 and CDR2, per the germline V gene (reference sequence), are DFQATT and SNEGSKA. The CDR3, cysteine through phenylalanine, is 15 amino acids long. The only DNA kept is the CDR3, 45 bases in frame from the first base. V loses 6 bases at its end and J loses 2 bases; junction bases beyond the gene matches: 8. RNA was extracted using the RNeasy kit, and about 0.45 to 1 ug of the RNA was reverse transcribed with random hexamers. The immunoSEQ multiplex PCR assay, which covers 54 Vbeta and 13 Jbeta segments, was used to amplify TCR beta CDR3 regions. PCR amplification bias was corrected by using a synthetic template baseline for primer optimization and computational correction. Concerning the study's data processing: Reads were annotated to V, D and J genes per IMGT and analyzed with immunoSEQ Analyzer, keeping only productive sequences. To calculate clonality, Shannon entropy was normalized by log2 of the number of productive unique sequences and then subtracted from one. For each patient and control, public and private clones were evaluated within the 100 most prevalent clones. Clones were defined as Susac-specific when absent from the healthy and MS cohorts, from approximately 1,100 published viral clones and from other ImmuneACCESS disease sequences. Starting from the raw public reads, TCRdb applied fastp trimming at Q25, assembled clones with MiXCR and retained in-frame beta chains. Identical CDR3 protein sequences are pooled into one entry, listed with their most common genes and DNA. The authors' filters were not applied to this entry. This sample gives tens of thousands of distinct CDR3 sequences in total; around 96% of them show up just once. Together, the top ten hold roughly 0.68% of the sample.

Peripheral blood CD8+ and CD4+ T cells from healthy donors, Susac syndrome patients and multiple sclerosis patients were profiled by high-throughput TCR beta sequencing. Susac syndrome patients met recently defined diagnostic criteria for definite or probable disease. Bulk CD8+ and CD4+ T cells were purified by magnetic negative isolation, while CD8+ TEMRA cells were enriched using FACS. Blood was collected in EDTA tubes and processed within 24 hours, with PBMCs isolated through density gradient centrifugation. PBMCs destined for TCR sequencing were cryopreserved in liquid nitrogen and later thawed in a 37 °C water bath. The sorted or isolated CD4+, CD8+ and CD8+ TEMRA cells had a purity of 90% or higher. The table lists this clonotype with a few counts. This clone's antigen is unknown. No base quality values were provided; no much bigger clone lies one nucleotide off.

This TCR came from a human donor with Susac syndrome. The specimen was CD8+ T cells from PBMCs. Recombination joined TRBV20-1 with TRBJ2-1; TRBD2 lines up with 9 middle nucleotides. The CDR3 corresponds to CSATDLAGPYNEQFF. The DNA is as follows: TGCAGTGCCACCGACCTAGCGGGGCCCTACAATGAGCAGTTCTTC.